Listed here are 4 T cell receptor beta chains from one sample, sequenced in a study of cytomegalovirus exposure and HLA in healthy donors (dated by TCRdb to the late 2010s). Library method: the immunoSEQ multiplex PCR assay. For the multiplex PCR, a mixture combining 60 forward primers for TCR Vbeta segments and 13 reverse primers for TCR Jbeta segments was used. Here the immuneACCESS table is served through TCRdb, limited to in-frame sequences with V and J called. Missing clones are a known gap in these copies; in checked studies unresolved V genes cover under half, and the rest lacks a known reason. The sample table gives roughly 190,000 clones. The ten largest clones add up to 5.5% to 7.5% of the sample. The sequenced sample consisted of PBMCs. These receptors all stem from a man aged 25 to 45 in good health and CMV-seronegative.

The chain links TRBV12-5 to TRBJ1-2, with D hard to call. V gave up 0 bases and J gave up 4 bases, with 12 bases separating them. The CDR3 has 15 residues. The V gene's germline CDR1 is LGHNT and CDR2 FRNRAP. The CDR3 DNA reads as TGTGCTAGTGGTTTGGTACCCGGTGAGTCCTATGGCTACACCTTC. It specifies CASGLVPGESYGYTF.

The chain is built from TRBV18 and TRBJ2-2, with D hard to call. V was trimmed by 3 bases and J by 4 bases, leaving 9 bases between them. The CDR3 runs 14 residues. Per the germline V gene, CDR1 is KGHSH and CDR2 is LQKENI. In DNA form, the CDR3 reads TGTGCCAGCTCACCCGAACAAAGCACCGGGGAGCTGTTTTTT. Amino acid sequence: CASSPEQSTGELFF.

The chain uses TRBV19 and TRBJ2-5, with D tentatively TRBD1 (6 bases). Germline values: CDR1 LNHDA, CDR2 SQIVND (reference sequence). The CDR3 covers 15 residues. The V gene lost 3 bases and the J gene lost 1 base, with 12 bases spanning the gap. The CDR3 region has the DNA TGTGCCAGTAGTATGATGGGACAACGCCAAGAGACCCAGTACTTC. This encodes CASSMMGQRQETQYF.

This rearrangement joins TRBV19 to TRBJ1-2; no reliable D call. Germline loops: CDR1 LNHDA, CDR2 SQIVND (reference sequence). The CDR3 is made up of 15 amino acids. The ends were cut back, 3 bases at V and 8 bases at J, with 19 bases in the middle. CDR3 region: CASSIDSAGLLGYTF. The CDR3 coding sequence is TGTGCCAGTAGTATCGACTCGGCGGGTTTACTGGGCTACACCTTC.